This T cell receptor (beta chain) was captured by sequencing in a study of control samples from healthy donors and cancer patients. V lost 5 bases, J lost 5 bases, and 13 bases lay in between. The V gene's germline CDR1 is KGHDR and CDR2 SFDVKD. This CDR3 spans 14 amino acids. The table came from immunoSEQ multiplex PCR; TCRdb's copy has only in-frame clones and leaves some out. The sample lists roughly 80,000 clones, 70% to 90% occurring once. The sample comprised blood. The clonotype originates from a woman between 45 and 65 years old in good health. This chain connects TRBV24-1 to TRBJ2-3; weak D call: TRBD1 (6 bases). CDR3 loop: CATSGKGTQDTQYF. The CDR3 DNA reads as TGTGCCACCAGTGGTAAGGGGACACAAGATACGCAGTATTTT.